A selection of T cell receptor beta chains follows, all from one sample in a study of T cells in Graves' hyperthyroidism and ophthalmopathy. TCRdb independently ran MiXCR on the multiplex PCR reads; one entry per CDR3 protein. The sample yields hundreds of thousands of distinct CDR3 sequences, 38% seen once. What was sequenced was blood. The receptors derive from a man aged 18 to 29 with Graves' hyperthyroidism. Each CDR3 is given with its conserved first and last residue.

v_gene	j_gene	CDR3aa
TRBV7-9	TRBJ2-7	CASSLLADFYEQYF
TRBV20-1	TRBJ2-7	CSAPDRVYEQYF
TRBV7-9	TRBJ2-7	CASRAGSSYEQYF
TRBV19	TRBJ1-1	CAPGPASDTEAFF
TRBV5-5	TRBJ1-5	CASSLMQGSNQPQHF
TRBV10-2	TRBJ1-1	CASSERGFTEAFF
TRBV13	TRBJ2-7	CASSCGHEQYF
TRBV2	TRBJ1-1	CARDRGGTFF
TRBV24-1	TRBJ1-2	CATSDSGQGLYGYTF
TRBV7-2	TRBJ1-5	CASSTGLQNQPQHF
TRBV2	TRBJ1-1	CASSYSNRGSEAFF
TRBV12-3/TRBV12-4	TRBJ1-1	CASRLRGLAFF
TRBV6-5	TRBJ2-7	CASSKQGWEDEQYF
TRBV15	TRBJ2-7	CATSRGGTQQYF
TRBV20-1	TRBJ1-5	CSARPETGRNQPQHF
TRBV20-1	TRBJ2-7	CSAWGRGDEQYF
TRBV6-5	TRBJ1-1	CASGIGVHGDTEAFF
TRBV9	TRBJ1-6	CASSVAWDAGGNSPLHF
TRBV7-9	TRBJ1-2	CASRLWSYGYTF
TRBV12-3/TRBV12-4	TRBJ2-7	CACSWSSYEQYF
TRBV29-1	TRBJ2-2	CSVAPDRVPGELFF
TRBV2	TRBJ2-2	CASSEERATGELFF
TRBV29-1	TRBJ2-7	CSVDGTVPYEQYF
TRBV19	TRBJ2-5	CASSISRGTQETQYF
TRBV4-3	TRBJ2-7	CASSQDLAGGPGEQYF
TRBV7-9	TRBJ2-7	CASSHRFFYEQYF
TRBV7-2	TRBJ1-1	CASSLAVGTVTEAFF
TRBV7-2	TRBJ2-7	CASSQMSYEQYF
TRBV3-1	TRBJ1-2	CASSQDRDRFYGYTF
TRBV7-3	TRBJ2-5	CASGLKGMDGETQYF
TRBV29-1	TRBJ2-5	CSVIGQQETQYF
TRBV4-1	TRBJ2-7	CASSQGLLQYEQYF
TRBV7-6	TRBJ2-5	CASSLSRLQETQYF
TRBV20-1	TRBJ1-2	CSARETGLPYGYTF
TRBV10-3	TRBJ1-1	CASSYVVDMNTEASF
TRBV20-1	TRBJ1-4	CSAGRGGEKLFF
TRBV20-1	TRBJ1-2	CSVVRTDDYGYTF